The entry that follows covers one TCR beta chain sequence. This sample is drawn from a study of OX40 agonist ivuxolimab in advanced cancers. Study information: Hepatocellular carcinoma, melanoma, renal cell or head and neck cancer was diagnosed in the dose-escalation patients.

Using immunoSEQ multiplex PCR, the repertoire was profiled, and TCRdb retains in-frame clones only, with some absent. The repertoire holds just under 75,000 clones, with approximately 90% as singletons. Here the sequenced sample was CD4+ or CD8+ T cells sorted from blood, taken in a trial of the OX40 agonist ivuxolimab. This TCR was recovered from an adult with an advanced solid tumor such as melanoma, head and neck, liver or kidney cancer.

CDR3 residues: CASSDSPGQSTDTQYF. DNA for the CDR3: TGCGCCAGCAGTGATAGCCCGGGACAGAGCACAGATACGCAGTATTTT. The chain couples TRBV10-1 to TRBJ2-3, with 7 bases aligning to TRBD1. The CDR3 consists of 16 residues. V shed 3 bases, J shed 0 bases, and the junction held 6 bases outside the gene matches. Germline V gene data show CDR1 as WNHNN and CDR2 as SYGVQD (reference sequence).